Listed below are T cell receptor beta chains from one sample, sequenced in a study of blood T cell repertoires in COVID-19. TCRdb's table, derived via immunoSEQ multiplex PCR, lists solely in-frame clones and lacks some. The table has more than 250,000 clones, around 88% seen once. The sample taken for sequencing was PBMCs or T cells enriched from blood (not recorded which). These receptors were obtained from a middle-aged woman with acute COVID-19. CDR3s include the opening cysteine and the closing phenylalanine or tryptophan. A D gene is named only where the DNA matches it firmly. Rows may omit the clone size; those that give it use once, few, many or a size class.

clone size,V gene,D gene,J gene,CDR3 DNA,CDR3 protein
.,TRBV19,.,TRBJ2-7,TGTGCCAGTAGTATAGGTAGCGGCAAAGCCTACGAGCAGTACTTC,CASSIGSGKAYEQYF
once,TRBV28,.,TRBJ1-3,TGTGCCAGCAGCCAGGGAGGAAACACCATATATTTT,CASSQGGNTIYF
.,TRBV7-9,TRBD1,TRBJ2-7,TGTGCCAGCAGACGGGACAGGGGTGAGGGCTACGAGCAGTACTTC,CASRRDRGEGYEQYF
.,TRBV5-4,TRBD1,TRBJ1-1,TGTGCCAGCAGCCCGGGACAGAGGGACACTGAAGCTTTCTTT,CASSPGQRDTEAFF
.,TRBV28,.,TRBJ2-7,TGTGCCAGCACAGGGGTTGGGGGCGGGAGATTATACGAGCAGTACTTC,CASTGVGGGRLYEQYF
.,TRBV5-4,.,TRBJ1-2,TGTGCCAGCAGCCCTGACAGGAACTATGGCTACACCTTC,CASSPDRNYGYTF
.,TRBV4-1,TRBD2,TRBJ2-2,TGCGCCAGCAGGATGGGACTAGCGGACGTAAGCACCGGGGAGCTGTTTTTT,CASRMGLADVSTGELFF
.,TRBV30,.,TRBJ1-2,TGTGCCTGGAGTGTAATTGATATCAGTGGCTACACCTTC,CAWSVIDISGYTF
.,TRBV7-8,TRBD2,TRBJ2-1,TGTGCCAGCAGCTCCGGCTCTAGCGGGACCTACAATGAGCAGTTCTTC,CASSSGSSGTYNEQFF
.,TRBV12-3/TRBV12-4,TRBD2,TRBJ2-5,TGTGCCAGCAGTGCTAGCGGGACTGAGACCCAGTACTTC,CASSASGTETQYF
many,TRBV10-3,TRBD2,TRBJ2-1,TGTGCCATCAGTGAGTTTTTAACTAGCGGGAGGATTGTATACAATGAGCAGTTCTTC,CAISEFLTSGRIVYNEQFF
few,TRBV6-5,TRBD1,TRBJ1-1,TGTGCCAGCAGTTGGGACAGGGGTTTTACTGAAGCTTTCTTT,CASSWDRGFTEAFF
.,TRBV30,TRBD2,TRBJ2-5,TGTGCCTGGAATCCCCAGCGGGAGGGGACAGAGACCCAGTACTTC,CAWNPQREGTETQYF
once,TRBV24-1,TRBD2,TRBJ2-3,TGTGCCACCAGAGCGGGAGGGCTGACAGATACGCAGTATTTT,CATRAGGLTDTQYF
.,TRBV2,.,TRBJ2-7,TGTGCCAGCATCCGGGACTCCACAGCCCACGAGCAGTACTTC,CASIRDSTAHEQYF
.,TRBV7-9,.,TRBJ1-5,TGTGCCAGCAGCTCCATCGGGGAGGCGGGTCAGCCCCAGCATTTT,CASSSIGEAGQPQHF
.,TRBV24-1,TRBD1,TRBJ2-3,TGTGCCACCAGTGGCAGGACAGGTCTTATATCCACAGATACGCAGTATTTT,CATSGRTGLISTDTQYF
.,TRBV5-1,.,TRBJ2-3,TGCGCCAGCAGTGGGGACGTCGGGGAGGGCACAGATACGCAGTATTTT,CASSGDVGEGTDTQYF
.,TRBV5-1,TRBD2,TRBJ2-3,TGCGCCAGCAGCTACCGACTAGCGGCTAGCACAGATACGCAGTATTTT,CASSYRLAASTDTQYF
.,TRBV5-1,TRBD2,TRBJ2-2,TGCGCCAGCAGCTTGGAGGGGACTAGCGGGAGGACCGGGGAGCTGTTTTTT,CASSLEGTSGRTGELFF
.,TRBV10-2,TRBD1,TRBJ1-6,TGCGCCAGTGGGGACAGGAGAAGCTCCTATAATTCACCCCTCCACTTT,CASGDRRSSYNSPLHF
.,TRBV10-2,.,TRBJ2-1,TGCGCCAGCAGTGAGTCTCGGGGGAGCTCCTACAATGAGCAGTTCTTC,CASSESRGSSYNEQFF
.,TRBV28,.,TRBJ1-4,TGTGCCAGCAGTTTACAGGGGAATGAAAAACTGTTTTTT,CASSLQGNEKLFF
.,TRBV11-2,TRBD1,TRBJ2-1,TGTGCCAGCAGCTTAGATCTTGCAGGGGGTAGCTCCTACAATGAGCAGTTCTTC,CASSLDLAGGSSYNEQFF
.,TRBV30,TRBD1,TRBJ1-6,TGTGCCTGGAGCCGTTCGCGGCAGGGGGCCGGGGATTCACCCCTCCACTTT,CAWSRSRQGAGDSPLHF
.,TRBV18,.,TRBJ2-5,TGTGCCAGCTCACCACCCTCCCAGGGAATCGAGGAGACCCAGTACTTC,CASSPPSQGIEETQYF
.,TRBV6-5,.,TRBJ1-1,TGTGCCAGCAATCGTCCGGGATCAAACACTGAAGCTTTCTTT,CASNRPGSNTEAFF
few,TRBV7-6,TRBD2,TRBJ2-2,TGTGCCAGCAGCTTAGCGGGAGGGCACACCGGGGAGCTGTTTTTT,CASSLAGGHTGELFF
few,TRBV11-3,TRBD1,TRBJ1-5,TGTGCCAGCATCCCAGACCGGAAGGGGGCGAGCAATCAGCCCCAGCATTTT,CASIPDRKGASNQPQHF
.,TRBV28,.,TRBJ1-5,TGTGCCAGCTCTAACGGGGGGTTGGGCAATCAGCCCCAGCATTTT,CASSNGGLGNQPQHF
.,TRBV27,TRBD2,TRBJ2-2,TGTGCCAGCAGTTTACCTGGGGAGGGGAACACCGGGGAGCTGTTTTTT,CASSLPGEGNTGELFF
.,TRBV12-3/TRBV12-4,.,TRBJ1-5,TGTGCCAGCAGCCCTGGCGGGCTCCAGCCCCAGCATTTT,CASSPGGLQPQHF
.,TRBV12-3/TRBV12-4,.,TRBJ1-1,TGTGCCAGCAGTTCCTCAGTTATTGCTGAAGCTTTCTTT,CASSSSVIAEAFF
.,TRBV11-2,.,TRBJ1-1,TGTGCCAGCAGCTTAGCGGGGGGAATCGACACTGAAGCTTTCTTT,CASSLAGGIDTEAFF
.,TRBV7-9,TRBD1,TRBJ1-1,TGTGCCAGCAGCTTAGCGACAGGGGCGAACACTGAAGCTTTCTTT,CASSLATGANTEAFF
.,TRBV5-1,TRBD1,TRBJ2-7,TGCGCCAGCAGGTTTTTCCCCTTCGGGACAGGGGGCTACGAGCAGTACTTC,CASRFFPFGTGGYEQYF
.,TRBV18,.,TRBJ2-7,TGTGCCAGCTCACGGGGGGGCGGCCCCTACGAGCAGTACTTC,CASSRGGGPYEQYF
.,TRBV5-1,TRBD2,TRBJ2-2,TGCGCCAGCAGCTCAGCGGGAGGGGTAGCCGGGGAGCTGTTTTTT,CASSSAGGVAGELFF
.,TRBV28,TRBD2,TRBJ2-5,TGTGCCAGCAGTGACCAGACTAGCGGGCAAGAGACCCAGTACTTC,CASSDQTSGQETQYF
.,TRBV9,TRBD2,TRBJ2-2,TGTGCCAGCAGCGTAAGGAGGGAGGGCCTTTCCGGGGAGCTGTTTTTT,CASSVRREGLSGELFF
.,TRBV20-1,.,TRBJ2-3,TGCAGTGCTTACAAGTCAGATACGCAGTATTTT,CSAYKSDTQYF
.,TRBV7-3,.,TRBJ2-6,TGTGCCAGCAGTAGTCCCACTGGGGCCAACGTCCTGACTTTC,CASSSPTGANVLTF
.,TRBV28,.,TRBJ1-6,TGTGCCAGCAGTTTAGTTCGGTCACCCCTCCACTTT,CASSLVRSPLHF
.,TRBV25-1,.,TRBJ2-1,TGTGCCAGCAAACACTCCTACAATGAGCAGTTCTTC,CASKHSYNEQFF
.,TRBV25-1,TRBD1,TRBJ2-2,TGTGCCAGCAGCGGACAGGTTATTAACACCGGGGAGCTGTTTTTT,CASSGQVINTGELFF
.,TRBV9,TRBD2,TRBJ2-3,TGTGCCAGCAGCGTTGGACTAGCGGGATCAGATACGCAGTATTTT,CASSVGLAGSDTQYF
.,TRBV18,TRBD2,TRBJ2-5,TGTGCCAGCTCGGATCCCGGGACTAGCGGGAGAAGAGAGACCCAGTACTTC,CASSDPGTSGRRETQYF
.,TRBV5-1,TRBD1,TRBJ2-7,TGCGCCAGCAGCGTTACCGGGACAGAATACGAGCAGTACTTC,CASSVTGTEYEQYF
.,TRBV27,.,TRBJ2-5,TGTGCCAGCAGCCCAGGAGGGATCGAGACCCAGTACTTC,CASSPGGIETQYF
.,TRBV30,.,TRBJ2-1,TGTGCCTGGAGTAAACGCGGGATTTCACCCTACAATGAGCAGTTCTTC,CAWSKRGISPYNEQFF
.,TRBV18,TRBD1,TRBJ1-1,TGTGCCAGCTCACCAGACAGGGACACTGAAGCTTTCTTT,CASSPDRDTEAFF
.,TRBV3-1/TRBV3-2,TRBD1,TRBJ2-3,TGTGCCAGCAGACGGACAGGGGGCAAGGATACGCAGTATTTT,CASRRTGGKDTQYF